The 26 T cell receptor beta chains given below trace back to one sample, sequenced in a study of cytomegalovirus exposure and HLA in healthy donors. It was with 60 Vbeta and 13 Jbeta primers that the PCR ran. Only in-frame clones appear in the TCRdb table, and some are missing; sequencing was by immunoSEQ multiplex PCR. The profile shows about 170,000 clones, more than 75% of them singletons. The sequenced sample consisted of PBMCs. The receptors derive from a man aged 25 to 40 in good health and CMV-seropositive.

This clone was picked up one time. The rearrangement joins TRBV4-1 to TRBJ1-1; TRBD1 agrees at 7 bases. The CDR3 spans 16 residues. The junction had 10 bases not matched to a gene; V was cut back by 1 base and J by 5 bases. Germline values: CDR1 MGHRA, CDR2 YSYEKL. DNA of the CDR3: TGCGCCAGCAGCCAAGTCTGGTCGGCAGGGGGAACTGAAGCTTTCTTT. Protein product: CASSQVWSAGGTEAFF.

This sequence joins TRBV27 and TRBJ2-1, with 10 bases aligning to TRBD1. This CDR3 comprises 15 residues. Trimming cost V 7 bases and J 2 bases; bases outside gene matches: 5. From germline, CDR1 is MNHEY and CDR2 SMNVEV (reference sequence). CDR3 sequence: CASKPGQGTYNEQFF. For the CDR3, the DNA is TGTGCCAGCAAGCCGGGACAGGGGACCTACAATGAGCAGTTCTTC.

The chain carries TRBV19 and TRBJ2-1; 13 bases match TRBD2. The germline V gene encodes CDR1 LNHDA and CDR2 SQIVND (reference sequence). With V trimmed by 10 bases and J by 8 bases, 11 bases remained unmatched. This CDR3 comprises 15 residues. The CDR3 DNA sequence: TGTGCCACTACCCGACTAGCGGGAGGATCGTATGAGCAGTTCTTC. Residues: CATTRLAGGSYEQFF.

This clone has a handful of counts. CDR3 sequence reads: CASKQGGKAYEQYV. In nucleotides, the CDR3 is TGTGCCAGCAAGCAAGGGGGCAAGGCCTACGAGCAGTACGTC. The chain couples TRBV6-1 to TRBJ2-7, with TRBD1 matching over 7 bases. The CDR3 loop spans 14 amino acids. Germline V CDR1 and CDR2: MNHNS, SASEGT. V lost 7 bases to trimming and J lost 2 bases; unmatched junction nucleotides: 8.

V is TRBV15 and J is TRBJ2-3; 9 bases align to TRBD1. This CDR3 region has 16 residues. Per germline, CDR1 LNHNV and CDR2 YYDKDF (reference sequence). The junction had 8 bases not matched to a gene; V was cut back by 4 bases and J by 3 bases. The CDR3: CATSTGQGSSTDTQYF. The CDR3 DNA sequence: TGTGCCACCAGCACAGGACAGGGGAGTTCGACAGATACGCAGTATTTT.

V is TRBV7-2 and J is TRBJ2-7; D is possibly TRBD2 (5 bases). There are 14 residues in the CDR3. The germline V gene encodes CDR1 SGHTA and CDR2 FQGNSA. Trimming removed 2 bases at V and 6 bases at J, with 14 bases between. This chain's CDR3 is CASSLYRGSGEQYV. The DNA of the CDR3 is TGTGCCAGCAGCTTATACCGGGGTTCGGGCGAGCAGTACGTC.

This chain joins TRBV6-5 and TRBJ2-3; D may be TRBD2 (5 bases). Germline assignment: CDR1 MNHEY and CDR2 SVGAGI. The CDR3 length is 13 residues. The germline V and J ends were trimmed by 7 bases and 3 bases, with 11 bases remaining between them. The CDR3 reads CASKRGPTDTQYF. The CDR3 DNA follows: TGTGCCAGCAAGCGAGGGCCGACAGATACGCAGTATTTT.

The chain has TRBV6-5 and TRBJ1-2; a weak D match, TRBD1 (5 bases). The germline gives CDR1 MNHEY, CDR2 SVGAGI. V shed 0 bases and J shed 6 bases, with 14 bases lying between them. The CDR3 sequence is 15 residues long. This chain's CDR3 is CASSYSISGRDGYTF. Here the CDR3 DNA reads TGTGCCAGCAGTTACTCGATATCAGGGAGGGATGGCTACACCTTC.

This clone was seen a handful of times. CDR3 DNA sequence: TGTGCCATCAGTGAGTCAAGGGGCCCGGGCGAGAGTCAGCCCCAGCATTTT. Translated, it gives CAISESRGPGESQPQHF. The V gene is TRBV10-3, the J gene TRBJ1-5; tentative D call: TRBD1 (5 bases). The ends were cut back, 0 bases at V and 6 bases at J, with 18 bases in the middle. The CDR3 is made up of 17 amino acids. CDR1 and CDR2 from the germline V gene are ENHRY and SYGVKD.

There are a few counts of this clone. This chain uses TRBV5-6 with TRBJ2-6; TRBD1 might be the D (5 bases). The CDR3 length is 16 residues. The germline V gene has CDR1 SGHDT and CDR2 YYEEEE. With 0 bases removed from V and 1 base from J, the gap between germline ends came to 8 bases. CDR3 nucleotide sequence: TGTGCCAGCAGCTTGGTCCAGGGTTCTGGGGCCAACGTCCTGACTTTC. It codes for CASSLVQGSGANVLTF.

This clone was recorded once. V gene TRBV23-1 combines with J gene TRBJ1-2; D is uncertain. TRBV23-1 is annotated as an ORF whose role is uncertain. The CDR3 sequence is 13 residues long. Trimming stripped 0 bases from V and 7 bases from J, with 9 bases between. The CDR3 DNA is TGCGCCAGCAGTCAATCGAGGGCGGGTGGCTACACCTTC. It codes for CASSQSRAGGYTF.

This chain connects TRBV6-5 to TRBJ2-7, with D perhaps TRBD2 (5 bases). The CDR3 is 13 residues long. Germline CDR1 and CDR2: MNHEY and SVGAGI. Trimming shortened V by 3 bases and J by 1 base, and 7 bases separated the two germline ends. CDR3: CASSYTSSYEQYF. The CDR3, as DNA: TGTGCCAGCAGTTATACTAGTTCCTACGAGCAGTACTTC.

The chain joins TRBV7-2 to TRBJ2-5, with 8 positions matching TRBD1. This CDR3 spans 13 amino acids. J was trimmed by 5 bases and V by 5 bases; bases with no gene match: 4. CDR1 is SGHTA and CDR2 is FQGNSA in the germline V gene. The CDR3 reads CASSSRGPETQYF. CDR3 nucleotide sequence: TGTGCCAGCAGCAGCAGGGGGCCGGAGACCCAGTACTTC.

V gene TRBV7-2 combines with J gene TRBJ1-2; D is unclear. CDR3 length equals 15 residues. The germline CDR1 and CDR2 sequences are SGHTA and FQGNSA. V lost 3 bases to trimming and J lost 3 bases, with 14 bases between them. CDR3 loop: CASSLEGTPHYGYTF. In DNA, the CDR3 is TGTGCCAGCAGCTTGGAGGGCACCCCTCACTATGGCTACACCTTC.

V usage is TRBV11-2 and J usage is TRBJ2-5, with D unclear. Looked up from germline, CDR1 is SGHAT and CDR2 is FQNNGV. The CDR3 extends over 13 amino acids. Trimming left V 2 bases short and J 5 bases short, with 9 bases between. The CDR3 DNA sequence: TGTGCCAGCAGCTTAAATAGCAAGGAGACCCAGTACTTC. Its translation is CASSLNSKETQYF.

The chain uses TRBV30 and TRBJ2-1; D perhaps matches TRBD2 (5 bases). The germline V and J ends were trimmed by 4 bases and 8 bases, with 18 bases remaining between them. Germline CDR1 reads GTSNPN; CDR2 reads SVGIG (reference sequence). This CDR3 has 14 amino acids. The CDR3 here is CAWTNMVTRDEQFF. CDR3 nucleotides: TGTGCCTGGACGAATATGGTGACGAGGGATGAGCAGTTCTTC.

Only one count was recorded for this clone. The chain links TRBV7-3 to TRBJ2-1; TRBD2 might be the D (6 bases). Germline CDR1 reads SGHTA; CDR2 reads FQGTGA. The CDR3 is 16 amino acids. The germline V and J ends were trimmed by 0 bases and 7 bases, with 16 bases remaining between them. The CDR3: CASSLTRGGKGNEQFF. CDR3 nucleotides: TGTGCCAGCAGCTTAACGCGGGGCGGGAAGGGTAATGAGCAGTTCTTC.

V and J are TRBV7-2 and TRBJ2-2; TRBD2 aligns across 7 bases. V lost 0 bases and J lost 4; bases outside the gene matches: 2. Germline V gene lookup returns CDR1 SGHTA and CDR2 FQGNSA. The CDR3 has 15 amino acids. CDR3 sequence reads: CASSLARTSTGELFF. The CDR3 DNA reads as TGTGCCAGCAGCTTAGCGAGGACTAGCACCGGGGAGCTGTTTTTT.

The rearrangement uses TRBV19 and TRBJ2-2; D perhaps matches TRBD2 (5 bases). Trimming removed 11 bases from V and 4 bases from J, with 11 bases in between. The CDR3 is made up of 12 amino acids. Per germline, CDR1 LNHDA and CDR2 SQIVND (reference sequence). Here the CDR3 reads CAGGTSTGELFF. Here the CDR3 DNA reads TGTGCCGGAGGAACTAGCACCGGGGAGCTGTTTTTT.

The chain carries TRBV7-9 and TRBJ2-5, with D possibly TRBD1 on 5 matching bases. Trimming took 0 bases from V and 5 from J, leaving 10 bases between them. This CDR3 has 14 amino acids. CDR1 and CDR2 from the germline V gene are SEHNR and FQNEAQ (reference sequence). In DNA form, the CDR3 reads TGTGCCAGCAGCTTAGCAGGGGCTTTGGAGACCCAGTACTTC. It specifies CASSLAGALETQYF. The variable domain in full, with the rest retrieved from reference TRBV7-9 and TRBJ2-5, is DTGVSQNPRHKITKRGQNVTFRCDPISEHNRLYWYRQTLGQGPEFLTYFQNEAQLEKSRLLSDRFSAERPKGSFSTLEIQRTEQGDSAMYLCASSLAGALETQYFGPGTRLLVL.

For this clone: Additional DNA sequences in this sample encode the identical CDR3. The chain uses TRBV19 and TRBJ2-5; D not resolved. Trimming removed 4 bases from V and 5 bases from J, with 5 bases in between. The CDR3 loop spans 11 amino acids. Looked up from germline, CDR1 is LNHDA and CDR2 is SQIVND (reference sequence). CDR3 sequence: CASSTRETQYF. As DNA, the CDR3 is TGTGCCAGTAGTACCAGGGAGACCCAGTACTTC.

This clone appeared a few times. V is TRBV18 and J is TRBJ1-4; no definite D call. The V end was cut by 3 bases, the J end by 5 bases, with 7 bases between. This CDR3 spans 13 amino acids. Germline-derived CDR1 and CDR2 are KGHSH and LQKENI. Written as DNA, the CDR3 is TGTGCCAGCTCACCTTTAGTGAATGAAAAACTGTTTTTT. Residues: CASSPLVNEKLFF.

The J gene is TRBJ1-1, the V gene TRBV7-3; D is possibly TRBD1 (5 bases). The germline gives CDR1 SGHTA, CDR2 FQGTGA. Trimming left V 2 bases short and J 4 bases short, with 11 bases between. The CDR3 covers 14 residues. The DNA for the CDR3 is TGTGCCAGCAGCTTATGGGGGGGTTCCACTGAAGCTTTCTTT. Protein: CASSLWGGSTEAFF.

This chain links TRBV7-9 with TRBJ2-1; TRBD1 aligns across 7 bases. Germline V gene data show CDR1 as SEHNR and CDR2 as FQNEAQ (reference sequence). The CDR3 runs 13 residues. The trim removed 4 bases at V and 7 bases at J, leaving 4 bases unmatched. Written as DNA, the CDR3 is TGTGCCAGCAGCTGGGACAGACAGAATGAGCAGTTCTTC. Translated: CASSWDRQNEQFF.

The count of this clone is one. V gene TRBV20-1 combines with J gene TRBJ2-3; unclear D gene. CDR1 DFQATT and CDR2 SNEGSKA come from the germline V gene (reference sequence). The CDR3 extends over 11 amino acids. Trimming removed 6 bases at V and 4 bases at J, with 8 bases between. The CDR3 DNA reads TGCAGTGCGAGCCTAGCAGATACGCAGTATTTT. Its protein product is CSASLADTQYF.

This chain links TRBV11-2 with TRBJ1-2; maybe TRBD1 (5 bases). Trimming took off 3 bases at V and 4 bases at J, with 15 bases between the two ends. The V gene's germline CDR1 is SGHAT and CDR2 FQNNGV. The CDR3 totals 15 residues. CDR3 coding DNA: TGTGCCAGCAGCTTGGAGGGGTACCGTACCTATGGCTACACCTTC. This sequence encodes CASSLEGYRTYGYTF.